Sequencing of this T cell receptor beta chain was carried out in a study of metastatic and nonmetastatic thyroid tumors. The overall study: A comparison of repertoires was made across blood and tumor or nodule tissue from malignant and benign thyroid patients.

How the authors handled the data: Building a distant-metastasis classifier for papillary thyroid cancer drew on CDR3 differences across clinicopathological groups. From the PCR reads, TCRdb re-called clones with MiXCR. The V and J calls come from TCRdb's annotation, not from the publication. The sample lists roughly 90,000 clones; under 15% were seen once. General study points: Reportedly, malignant thyroid tumors had significantly higher TCR beta diversity than benign nodules, in blood and tumor.

Germline lookup yields CDR1 SGHKS and CDR2 YYEKEE (reference sequence). The ends were cut back, 5 bases at V and 0 bases at J, with 12 bases in the middle. CDR3 length: 16 amino acids. Thyroid surgery had not been preceded by any treatment in any patient. Comments on this clone: What it binds is unknown. A single base separates this from a much larger clone, so it may be a read error.

This sequence joins TRBV5-5 and TRBJ2-6; maybe TRBD1 (5 bases). The sequence was obtained from a female donor with papillary thyroid cancer or a benign thyroid nodule (not recorded which). Some clones in this sample may be carry-over from other donors' samples. Sample: blood. The CDR3 bases are TGTGCCAGCAGATTCACAGGCAGCTCTGGGGCCAACGTCCTGACTTTC. Encoded protein: CASRFTGSSGANVLTF.